These 31 T cell receptor beta chains were all obtained from the same sample, sequenced in a study of control samples from healthy donors and cancer patients. Produced via immunoSEQ multiplex PCR; TCRdb's table is partial and in-frame only. This sample yields under 95,000 clones, of which approximately 89% are seen a single time; roughly 0.92% belongs to the top ten. Sequenced input: blood. These receptors were taken from a woman aged 25 to 39 in good health.

This chain uses TRBV9 with TRBJ2-3; D may correspond to TRBD1 or TRBD2 (5 bases each). V was clipped by 3 bases and J by 5 bases, with 22 bases between them. The germline CDR1 and CDR2 sequences are SGDLS and YYNGEE. This CDR3 contains 17 residues. The CDR3, as DNA: TGTGCCAGCAGCGCATTGGGGGTAGCGCCCCGAGGAGATACGCAGTATTTT. Amino acids: CASSALGVAPRGDTQYF.

The chain uses TRBV6-5 and TRBJ1-1; no firm D call. There are 12 residues in the CDR3. Deletions cut 11 bases from V and 4 bases from J, with 14 bases between. From germline, CDR1 is MNHEY and CDR2 SVGAGI. The CDR3 nucleotides are TGTGCCGTCATAGGCGTGGGCACTGAAGCTTTCTTT. It encodes CAVIGVGTEAFF.

This clone appeared a few times. The chain combines TRBV2 with TRBJ1-2; a possible D gene is TRBD1 (5 bases). Germline assignment: CDR1 SNHLY and CDR2 FYNNEI. CDR3 size: 16 residues. Trimming removed 5 bases from V and 4 bases from J, with 20 bases in between. The CDR3 DNA sequence: TGTGCCAGCAGTAACCCGGGGGGGACGCAGAGCTATGGCTACACCTTC. Protein sequence: CASSNPGGTQSYGYTF.

The chain has TRBV4-1 and TRBJ2-4, with 7 bases lining up with TRBD1. This CDR3 is 17 amino acids long. Germline V gives CDR1 MGHRA, CDR2 YSYEKL. V lost 4 bases, J lost 0 bases, and 9 bases stayed unmatched. In DNA, the CDR3 is TGCGCCAGCAGCCTTTCCTGGGACAGCCTAGCCAAAAACATTCAGTACTTC. Protein product: CASSLSWDSLAKNIQYF.

CDR3 nucleotides: TGTGCCTGGAGCCCCGGACAGGGCTCTGGCTACACCTTC. Residues: CAWSPGQGSGYTF. The V call is TRBV30, the J call TRBJ1-2, with 8 bases that match TRBD1. The germline V gene encodes CDR1 GTSNPN and CDR2 SVGIG (reference sequence). Trimming at V came to 3 bases and at J to 7 bases, leaving 7 bases not matched to a gene. The CDR3 contains 13 residues.

The rearrangement uses TRBV24-1 and TRBJ1-2; D gene uncertain. The V and J ends lost 2 bases and 8 bases respectively, with 8 bases between them. From germline, CDR1 is KGHDR and CDR2 SFDVKD. This CDR3 spans 12 amino acids. This CDR3 is CATSDSLWGYTF. The CDR3 nucleotides are TGTGCCACCAGTGATTCCCTCTGGGGCTACACCTTC.

V is TRBV6-5 and J is TRBJ1-1; no reliable D call. The germline V and J ends were trimmed by 4 bases and 11 bases, with 14 bases remaining between them. The CDR3 runs 12 residues. Per the germline V gene, CDR1 is MNHEY and CDR2 is SVGAGI. CDR3 DNA: TGTGCCAGCAGTTCAACACTGCCGGTCGCTTTCTTT. It specifies CASSSTLPVAFF.

This chain links TRBV6-5 with TRBJ2-7, with a tentative D call TRBD1 (6 bases). The germline V and J ends were trimmed by 6 bases and 2 bases, with 17 bases remaining between them. The CDR3 has 15 amino acids. Germline V lookup: CDR1 MNHEY, CDR2 SVGAGI. The CDR3 loop reads CASSRDRFGPYEQYF. CDR3 nucleotides: TGTGCCAGCAGCCGTGACAGGTTCGGGCCCTACGAGCAGTACTTC.

The chain is built from TRBV7-2 and TRBJ2-7; 11 nucleotides line up with TRBD1. The CDR3 runs 15 residues. V trimming: 2 bases; J trimming: 7 bases; junction bases outside the gene matches: 7. Germline V CDR1 and CDR2: SGHTA, FQGNSA. Here the CDR3 DNA reads TGTGCCAGCAGCTTAACCCGGACAGGGGGCAGTGAGCAGTACTTC. This translates into CASSLTRTGGSEQYF.

The chain joins TRBV10-2 to TRBJ2-5; a possible D gene is TRBD1 (6 bases). The CDR3 is made up of 17 amino acids. Germline CDR1 and CDR2: WSHSY and SAAADI. The V end lost 0 bases, the J end lost 5 bases, and 19 bases lay between the germline ends. The CDR3 DNA reads TGCGCCAGCAGTGAGTCCCGAGGGGGAACAGGGTGGGAGACCCAGTACTTC. Translation: CASSESRGGTGWETQYF.

The chain uses TRBV5-5 and TRBJ2-3; no definite D call. From germline, CDR1 is SGHKS and CDR2 YYEKEE (reference sequence). The CDR3 consists of 15 residues. Deletions cut 1 base from V and 2 bases from J, with 11 bases between. As DNA, the CDR3 is TGTGCCAGCAGCTTGCGGGCAGGCTACACAGATACGCAGTATTTT. As protein: CASSLRAGYTDTQYF.

The chain couples TRBV7-9 to TRBJ1-1; D unresolved. Germline lookup yields CDR1 SEHNR and CDR2 FQNEAQ (reference sequence). V lost 5 bases, J lost 4 bases, and 8 bases lay in between. CDR3 length: 12 residues. The CDR3 bases are TGTGCCAGCAGCCTACCCTTCACTGAAGCTTTCTTT. Translation: CASSLPFTEAFF.

The chain uses TRBV7-9 and TRBJ2-7; 7 bases are a match to TRBD2. Germline V lookup: CDR1 SEHNR, CDR2 FQNEAQ (reference sequence). This CDR3 region has 14 residues. V shed 4 bases and J 1 base; nucleotides not matched to a gene: 4. The CDR3: CASSSRTSSYEQYF. Written as DNA, the CDR3 is TGTGCCAGCAGCTCTAGGACTAGTTCCTACGAGCAGTACTTC.

The rearrangement uses TRBV14 and TRBJ1-1; weak D call: TRBD1 (6 bases). Germline V lookup: CDR1 SGHDN, CDR2 FVKESK. Trimming removed 0 bases at V and 11 bases at J, with 13 bases between. The CDR3 covers 13 residues. CDR3 residues: CASSQDRGRKAFF. The CDR3 region has the DNA TGTGCCAGCAGCCAAGACCGGGGGCGCAAGGCTTTCTTT.

The chain links TRBV6-6 to TRBJ2-7, with TRBD1 matching 10 bases. The germline V gene has CDR1 MNHNY and CDR2 SVGAGI (reference sequence). The CDR3 length is 14 residues. V dropped 5 bases and J dropped 6; count of bases not matched to a gene: 7. CDR3 sequence reads: CASSNPGQGSEQYF. As DNA, the CDR3 is TGTGCCAGCAGTAATCCGGGACAGGGGAGCGAGCAGTACTTC.

This clone is a singleton in its sample. The chain uses TRBV7-2 and TRBJ1-4; unclear D gene. The ends were cut back, 5 bases at V and 7 bases at J, with 17 bases in the middle. This CDR3 is 15 amino acids long. Germline loops: CDR1 SGHTA, CDR2 FQGNSA. The CDR3 coding sequence is TGTGCCAGCAGCCGCGAGGGTAGCTACGGTGAAAAACTGTTTTTT. Protein: CASSREGSYGEKLFF.

This clone occurred a few times. V and J are TRBV7-9 and TRBJ1-1; 10 nucleotides line up with TRBD1. This CDR3 spans 14 amino acids. The V gene's germline CDR1 is SEHNR and CDR2 FQNEAQ (reference sequence). Losses at the gene ends were 1 base for V and 6 bases for J; bases not matched to a gene: 2. CDR3 amino acids: CASSLEGQGSEAFF. Written as DNA, the CDR3 is TGTGCCAGCAGCTTAGAGGGACAGGGGTCTGAAGCTTTCTTT.

This chain links TRBV6-5 with TRBJ1-2; D unresolved. Trimming left V 7 bases short and J 9 bases short, with 9 bases between. The CDR3 is made up of 10 amino acids. In germline, CDR1 is MNHEY, CDR2 SVGAGI. The CDR3 protein is CASTKSSYTF. The CDR3 coding sequence is TGTGCCAGCACTAAGTCGAGCTACACCTTC.

V gene TRBV18 combines with J gene TRBJ1-4, with D maybe TRBD1 (5 bases). V dropped 1 base and J dropped 5 bases, with 20 bases sitting between them. Germline CDR1 is KGHSH and CDR2 is LQKENI. CDR3 length: 18 residues. This CDR3 reads CASSPRRGDRGLNEKLFF. In DNA, the CDR3 is TGTGCCAGCTCACCACGGCGAGGGGACCGCGGCCTGAATGAAAAACTGTTTTTT.

The chain joins TRBV2 to TRBJ2-5; 9 positions agree with TRBD2. The CDR3 consists of 15 residues. CDR1 is SNHLY, CDR2 FYNNEI, per germline. The J segment lost 0 bases and the V segment lost 6 bases, leaving 5 bases of the junction unmatched. The CDR3, as DNA: TGTGCCAGCAGACCCAGCGGGGGGAACCAAGAGACCCAGTACTTC. Protein product: CASRPSGGNQETQYF. The full variable domain, with the rest looked up from reference TRBV2 and TRBJ2-5, is EPEVTQTPSHQVTQMGQEVILRCVPISNHLYFYWYRQILGQKVEFLVSFYNNEISEKSEIFDDQFSVERPDGSNFTLKIRSTKLEDSAMYFCASRPSGGNQETQYFGPGTRLLVL.

This clone was recorded only once. V usage is TRBV28 and J usage is TRBJ1-6; no reliable D call. Per germline, CDR1 MDHEN and CDR2 SYDVKM. V was shortened by 2 bases and J by 8 bases, with 10 bases between the two germline ends. This CDR3 region has 14 residues. CDR3 DNA: TGTGCCAGCAGTTTAAATTCGAAAGATTCACCCCTCCACTTT. Translation: CASSLNSKDSPLHF.

CDR3: CATSRDKKAGTEAFF. As DNA, the CDR3 is TGTGCCACCAGCAGAGATAAGAAAGCAGGGACTGAAGCTTTCTTT. This chain connects TRBV15 to TRBJ1-1; the D gene is possibly TRBD1 (5 bases). CDR3 length: 15 amino acids. The V and J ends lost 0 bases and 5 bases respectively, with 13 bases between them. CDR1 is LNHNV and CDR2 is YYDKDF in the germline V gene (reference sequence).

CDR3 in amino acids: CASSEDRDTGELFF. DNA of the CDR3: TGTGCCAGCAGTGAGGACAGGGACACCGGGGAGCTGTTTTTT. The rearrangement uses TRBV25-1 and TRBJ2-2; 8 bases align to TRBD1. CDR3 length: 14 residues. The germline gives CDR1 MGHDK, CDR2 SYGVNS. J was trimmed by 3 bases and V by 3 bases; bases with no gene match: 0.

This chain joins TRBV30 and TRBJ1-2; possible D gene TRBD1, 6 bases. This CDR3 spans 13 amino acids. Germline V CDR1 and CDR2: GTSNPN, SVGIG (reference sequence). Trimming took 3 bases from V and 4 from J, leaving 12 bases between them. The CDR3 sequence: CAWREGGSYGYTF. As DNA, the CDR3 is TGTGCCTGGAGAGAGGGGGGTAGCTATGGCTACACCTTC.

The chain employs TRBV7-9 and TRBJ1-5; weak D call: TRBD1 (6 bases). CDR1 and CDR2 (germline): SEHNR, FQNEAQ (reference sequence). CDR3 length: 16 residues. V lost 0 bases and J 2 bases, leaving 11 bases between the germline ends. CDR3 sequence reads: CASSLAGAGGNQPQHF. The CDR3 DNA reads TGTGCCAGCAGCTTAGCGGGGGCAGGCGGCAATCAGCCCCAGCATTTT. Filled out from reference TRBV7-9 and TRBJ1-5, the complete variable domain reads DTGVSQNPRHKITKRGQNVTFRCDPISEHNRLYWYRQTLGQGPEFLTYFQNEAQLEKSRLLSDRFSAERPKGSFSTLEIQRTEQGDSAMYLCASSLAGAGGNQPQHFGDGTRLSIL.

The rearrangement uses TRBV18 and TRBJ2-5; 8 nucleotides match TRBD1. The germline gives CDR1 KGHSH, CDR2 LQKENI. Trimming cost V 1 base and J 3 bases; bases outside gene matches: 16. The CDR3 runs 19 residues. This CDR3 reads CASSPRRTGLSNGKETQYF. The CDR3 DNA is TGTGCCAGCTCACCACGGAGGACAGGGCTGAGTAATGGAAAAGAGACCCAGTACTTC.

This chain's CDR3 is CASSYFREATEAFF. Here the CDR3 DNA reads TGTGCCAGCAGTTACTTTCGGGAAGCCACTGAAGCTTTCTTT. V is TRBV6-5 and J is TRBJ1-1; D is unresolved. Germline CDR1 reads MNHEY; CDR2 reads SVGAGI. There are 14 residues in the CDR3. Trimming shortened V by 1 base and J by 4 bases, and 10 bases separated the two germline ends.

The gene calls are TRBV7-9 and TRBJ1-1; 10 positions match TRBD1. The CDR3 covers 13 residues. Germline V gene data show CDR1 as SEHNR and CDR2 as FQNEAQ (reference sequence). V lost 5 bases and J lost 4; bases outside the gene matches: 1. DNA of the CDR3: TGTGCCAGCAGCAGGACAGGGGGCACTGAAGCTTTCTTT. Its translation: CASSRTGGTEAFF. Variable domain in full (rest from reference TRBV7-9 and TRBJ1-1): DTGVSQNPRHKITKRGQNVTFRCDPISEHNRLYWYRQTLGQGPEFLTYFQNEAQLEKSRLLSDRFSAERPKGSFSTLEIQRTEQGDSAMYLCASSRTGGTEAFFGQGTRLTVV.

V and J are TRBV11-2 and TRBJ2-6, with D uncertain. CDR1 is SGHAT and CDR2 is FQNNGV in the germline V gene. This CDR3 comprises 15 residues. Trimming took off 0 bases at V and 3 bases at J, with 6 bases between the two ends. Here the CDR3 reads CASSLEGSGANVLTF. CDR3 DNA sequence: TGTGCCAGCAGCTTAGAGGGAAGTGGGGCCAACGTCCTGACTTTC.

J is TRBJ1-1 and V is TRBV28; D perhaps matches TRBD1 (5 bases). The length of the CDR3 is 11 residues. V gave up 6 bases and J gave up 8 bases, with 10 bases separating them. Germline loops: CDR1 MDHEN, CDR2 SYDVKM. The CDR3 is CASRIDREAFF. In DNA, the CDR3 is TGTGCCAGCAGGATCGACAGAGAAGCTTTCTTT.

The chain carries TRBV7-9 and TRBJ2-2, with D uncertain. The CDR3 is 14 residues long. The ends were cut back, 3 bases at V and 2 bases at J, with 7 bases in the middle. The germline V gene has CDR1 SEHNR and CDR2 FQNEAQ (reference sequence). CDR3 sequence: CASSFMGNTGELFF. CDR3 bases: TGTGCCAGCAGCTTTATGGGCAACACCGGGGAGCTGTTTTTT. The full variable domain, completed using reference TRBV7-9 and TRBJ2-2, is DTGVSQNPRHKITKRGQNVTFRCDPISEHNRLYWYRQTLGQGPEFLTYFQNEAQLEKSRLLSDRFSAERPKGSFSTLEIQRTEQGDSAMYLCASSFMGNTGELFFGEGSRLTVL.